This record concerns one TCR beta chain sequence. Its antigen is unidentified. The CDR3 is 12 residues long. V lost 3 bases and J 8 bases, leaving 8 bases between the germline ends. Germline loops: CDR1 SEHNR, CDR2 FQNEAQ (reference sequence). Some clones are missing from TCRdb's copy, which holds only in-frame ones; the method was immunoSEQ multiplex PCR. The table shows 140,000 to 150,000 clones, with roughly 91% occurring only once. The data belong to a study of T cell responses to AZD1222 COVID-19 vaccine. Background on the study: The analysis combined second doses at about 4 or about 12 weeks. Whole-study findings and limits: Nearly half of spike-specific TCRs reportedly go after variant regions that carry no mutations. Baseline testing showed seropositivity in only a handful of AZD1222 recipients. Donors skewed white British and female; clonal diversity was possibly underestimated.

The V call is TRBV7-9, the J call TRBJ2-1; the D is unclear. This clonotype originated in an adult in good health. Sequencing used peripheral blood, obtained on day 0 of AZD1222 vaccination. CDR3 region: CASSLILHEQFF. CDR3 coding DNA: TGTGCCAGCAGCTTGATACTCCATGAGCAGTTCTTC.